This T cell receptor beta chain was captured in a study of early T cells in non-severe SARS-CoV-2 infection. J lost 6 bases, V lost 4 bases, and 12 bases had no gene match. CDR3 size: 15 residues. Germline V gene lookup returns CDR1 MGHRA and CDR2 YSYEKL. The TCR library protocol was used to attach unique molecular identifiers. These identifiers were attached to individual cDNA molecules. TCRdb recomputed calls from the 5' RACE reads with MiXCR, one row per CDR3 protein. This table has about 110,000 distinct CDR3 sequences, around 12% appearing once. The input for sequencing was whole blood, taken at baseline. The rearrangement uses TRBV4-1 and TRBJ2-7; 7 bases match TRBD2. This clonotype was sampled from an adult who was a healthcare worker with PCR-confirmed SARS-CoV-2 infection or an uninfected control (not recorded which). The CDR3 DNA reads TGCGCCAGCAGCCTCGTCGCCCCGGGGGGACCCGAGCAGTACTTC. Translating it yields CASSLVAPGGPEQYF.